This T cell receptor (beta chain) is drawn from a study of blood T cell repertoires in COVID-19. Germline V gene lookup returns CDR1 SGHRS and CDR2 YFSETQ. The CDR3 is made up of 15 amino acids. The trim removed 2 bases at V and 4 bases at J, leaving 3 bases unmatched. This clone was observed once. Repertoires were generated with immunoSEQ multiplex PCR, while TCRdb's copy carries only in-frame clones and drops some. Seen here are approximately 300,000 clones, approximately 91% observed once, and the top ten hold around 4.8%. This chain uses TRBV5-1 with TRBJ2-3, with 11 bases lining up with TRBD2. Sequenced: PBMCs or T cells enriched from blood (not recorded which). The source of this sequence is a man in his sixties who had recovered from COVID-19. As DNA, the CDR3 is TGCGCCAGCAGCTTAACTAGCGGGAGTGCAGATACGCAGTATTTT. This codes for CASSLTSGSADTQYF.